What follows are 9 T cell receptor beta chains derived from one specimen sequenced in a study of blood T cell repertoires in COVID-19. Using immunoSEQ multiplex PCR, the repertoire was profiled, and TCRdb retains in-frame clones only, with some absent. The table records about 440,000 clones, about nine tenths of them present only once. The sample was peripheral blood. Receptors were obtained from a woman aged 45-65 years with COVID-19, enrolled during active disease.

The CDR3 coding sequence is TGTGCCACCAGTGATTTCACCGGACAGGGGATGGGAGATGAGCAGTTCTTC. The encoded protein is CATSDFTGQGMGDEQFF. This chain joins TRBV24-1 and TRBJ2-1; 9 positions match TRBD1. Per germline, CDR1 KGHDR and CDR2 SFDVKD. Trimming removed 1 base from V and 8 bases from J; junction bases left unmatched: 11. The CDR3 extends over 17 amino acids.

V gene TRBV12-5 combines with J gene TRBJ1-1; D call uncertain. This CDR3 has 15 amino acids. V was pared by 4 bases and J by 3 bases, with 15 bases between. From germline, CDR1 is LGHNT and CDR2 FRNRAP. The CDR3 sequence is CASGSPSWAYTEAFF. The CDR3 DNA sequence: TGTGCTAGTGGTTCCCCCTCTTGGGCGTACACTGAAGCTTTCTTT.

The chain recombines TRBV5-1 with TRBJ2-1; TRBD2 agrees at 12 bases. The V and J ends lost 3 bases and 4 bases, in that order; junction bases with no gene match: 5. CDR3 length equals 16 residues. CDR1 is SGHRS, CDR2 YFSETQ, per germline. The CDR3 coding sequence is TGCGCCAGCAGCTCTGAACTAGCGGGGGGTTACAATGAGCAGTTCTTC. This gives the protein CASSSELAGGYNEQFF.

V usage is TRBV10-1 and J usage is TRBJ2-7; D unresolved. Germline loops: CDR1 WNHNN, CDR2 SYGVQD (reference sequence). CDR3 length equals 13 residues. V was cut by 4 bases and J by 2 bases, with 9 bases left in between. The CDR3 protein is CASSASGTYEQYF. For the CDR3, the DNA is TGCGCCAGCAGTGCATCGGGTACCTACGAGCAGTACTTC.

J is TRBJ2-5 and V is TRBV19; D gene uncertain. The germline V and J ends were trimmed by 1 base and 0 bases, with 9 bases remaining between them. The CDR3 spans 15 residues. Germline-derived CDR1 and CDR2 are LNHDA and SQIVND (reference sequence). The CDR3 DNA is TGTGCCAGTAGTATAGGACTGTTGTACCAAGAGACCCAGTACTTC. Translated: CASSIGLLYQETQYF.

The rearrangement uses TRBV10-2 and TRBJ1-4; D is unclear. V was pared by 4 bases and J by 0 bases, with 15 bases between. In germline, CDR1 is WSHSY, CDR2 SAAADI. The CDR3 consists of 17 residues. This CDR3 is CASSVRQTTATNEKLFF. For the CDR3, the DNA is TGCGCCAGCAGTGTGAGGCAGACCACCGCAACTAATGAAAAACTGTTTTTT.

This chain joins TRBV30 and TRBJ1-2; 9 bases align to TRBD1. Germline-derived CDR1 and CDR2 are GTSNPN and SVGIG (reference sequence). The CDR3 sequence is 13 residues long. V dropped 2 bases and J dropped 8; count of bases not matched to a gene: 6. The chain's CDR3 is CAWSTQGARGYTF. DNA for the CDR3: TGTGCCTGGAGTACACAGGGGGCGCGGGGCTACACCTTC.

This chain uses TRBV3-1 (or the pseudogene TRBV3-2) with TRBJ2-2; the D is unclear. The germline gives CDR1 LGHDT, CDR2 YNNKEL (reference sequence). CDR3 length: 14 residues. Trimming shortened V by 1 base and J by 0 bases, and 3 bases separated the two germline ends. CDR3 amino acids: CASSQAANTGELFF. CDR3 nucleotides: TGTGCCAGCAGCCAAGCAGCGAACACCGGGGAGCTGTTTTTT.

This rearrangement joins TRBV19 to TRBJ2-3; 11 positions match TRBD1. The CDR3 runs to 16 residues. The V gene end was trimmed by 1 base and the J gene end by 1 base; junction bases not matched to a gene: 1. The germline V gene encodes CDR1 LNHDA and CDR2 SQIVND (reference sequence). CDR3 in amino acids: CASSIGTGGRTDTQYF. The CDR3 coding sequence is TGTGCCAGTAGTATAGGGACAGGGGGCCGCACAGATACGCAGTATTTT.